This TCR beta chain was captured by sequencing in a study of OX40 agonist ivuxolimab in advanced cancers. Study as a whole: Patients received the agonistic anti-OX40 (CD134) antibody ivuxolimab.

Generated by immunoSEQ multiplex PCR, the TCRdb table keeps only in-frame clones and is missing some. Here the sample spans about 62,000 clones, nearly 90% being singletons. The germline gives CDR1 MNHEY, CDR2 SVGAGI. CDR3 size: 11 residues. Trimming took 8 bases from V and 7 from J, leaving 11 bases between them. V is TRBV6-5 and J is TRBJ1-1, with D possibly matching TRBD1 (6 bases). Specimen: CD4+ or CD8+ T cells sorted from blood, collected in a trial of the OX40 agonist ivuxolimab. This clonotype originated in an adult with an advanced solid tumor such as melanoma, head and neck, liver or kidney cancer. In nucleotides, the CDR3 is TGTGCCAGCCAACAGGGAGTTGAAGCTTTCTTT. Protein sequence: CASQQGVEAFF.